The next 10 T cell receptor beta chains were all read from a single sample in a study of sequential checkpoint blockade in melanoma. Profiled with immunoSEQ multiplex PCR; TCRdb holds only in-frame clones, not every one. The sample lists tens of thousands of clones, 32% occurring once. As to treatment: randomized to nivolumab then ipilimumab (arm A) or the reverse (arm B). The sample here was tumor tissue (inferred from file names), taken from a patient given nivolumab and ipilimumab in sequence. These receptors were taken from a human donor with melanoma.

This clone was detected only a few times. The chain links TRBV19 to TRBJ1-5; D call uncertain. CDR1 LNHDA and CDR2 SQIVND come from the germline V gene (reference sequence). This CDR3 contains 13 residues. V gave up 5 bases and J gave up 7 bases, with 12 bases separating them. Written as DNA, the CDR3 is TGTGCCAGTAGTGACGTGAGCCTCCAGCCCCAGCATTTT. It is translated as CASSDVSLQPQHF.

This chain connects TRBV5-1 to TRBJ1-2; 8 nucleotides line up with TRBD1. The ends lost 2 bases at V and 4 bases at J; junction bases unmatched: 4. CDR3 length equals 14 residues. Germline lookup yields CDR1 SGHRS and CDR2 YFSETQ. The CDR3 sequence: CASSFGQGSYGYTF. The CDR3 coding sequence is TGCGCCAGCAGCTTTGGACAGGGATCCTATGGCTACACCTTC.

The CDR3 DNA reads as TGTGCCTGGAGTGAAGGACAGAACTATGGCTACACCTTC. Translated, it gives CAWSEGQNYGYTF. The rearrangement uses TRBV30 and TRBJ1-2; weak D call: TRBD1 (6 bases). V was trimmed by 1 base and J by 2 bases, leaving 8 bases between them. The CDR3 is 13 amino acids. The germline CDR1 and CDR2 sequences are GTSNPN and SVGIG (reference sequence).

This clone was seen a few times. The chain has TRBV7-7 and TRBJ1-6; D is unresolved. This CDR3 is built from 16 residues. The V and J ends lost 1 base and 0 bases respectively, with 7 bases between them. Germline lookup yields CDR1 SSHAT and CDR2 FNYEAQ (reference sequence). The CDR3 here is CASSLEGSSYNSPLHF. Written as DNA, the CDR3 is TGTGCCAGCAGCTTAGAAGGGAGCTCCTATAATTCACCCCTCCACTTT.

In its sample, this clone was seen a few times. V usage is TRBV9 and J usage is TRBJ2-2, with 7 bases fitting TRBD2. The junction had 2 bases not matched to a gene; V was cut back by 2 bases and J by 4 bases. The V gene's germline CDR1 is SGDLS and CDR2 YYNGEE. This CDR3 region has 14 residues. The CDR3 DNA reads as TGTGCCAGCAGCGTCGGCGGGGGCACCGGGGAGCTGTTTTTT. It encodes CASSVGGGTGELFF.

The rearrangement links TRBV14 to TRBJ2-5, with unresolved D. CDR3 length equals 12 residues. Germline CDR1 reads SGHDN; CDR2 reads FVKESK. V was shortened by 0 bases and J by 1 base, with 0 bases between the two germline ends. The CDR3 bases are TGTGCCAGCAGCCAAGACCAAGAGACCCAGTACTTC. It is translated as CASSQDQETQYF.

The chain links TRBV28 to TRBJ1-6; 7 bases agree with TRBD1. There are 13 residues in the CDR3. V lost 7 bases and J lost 10; bases outside the gene matches: 7. Germline CDR1 is MDHEN and CDR2 is SYDVKM. The CDR3 nucleotides read TGTGCCAGCATCGACAGGGTAGGGTCACCCCTCCACTTT. It codes for CASIDRVGSPLHF.

The table lists this clone with a few counts. J is TRBJ1-6 and V is TRBV6-8, with no clear D. Trimming removed 1 base from V and 7 bases from J, with 17 bases in between. The length of the CDR3 is 17 residues. Germline-derived CDR1 and CDR2 are MNHGY and SAAAGT. CDR3 coding DNA: TGTGCCAGCAGTTACTATCCCCCCGGAACAATCAATTCACCCCTCCACTTT. Its translation: CASSYYPPGTINSPLHF.

This clone has more than one count but fewer than ten. The chain uses TRBV23-1 and TRBJ2-7, with unresolved D. TRBV23-1 is assigned to the ORF class and has an uncertain function. This CDR3 contains 15 residues. V shed 6 bases and J shed 3 bases, with 18 bases lying between them. The CDR3 DNA reads as TGCGCCAGCAGCCAGGCGTGGAACGACCGCTACGAGCAGTACTTC. The encoded protein is CASSQAWNDRYEQYF.

This clone has just a few counts. The chain couples TRBV6-8 to TRBJ1-6, with D unresolved. Trimming left V 6 bases short and J 7 bases short, with 7 bases between. The CDR3 contains 12 residues. Germline-derived CDR1 and CDR2 are MNHGY and SAAAGT. The DNA of the CDR3 is TGTGCCAGCAGGGGAGCAAATTCACCCCTCCACTTT. It yields the protein CASRGANSPLHF.